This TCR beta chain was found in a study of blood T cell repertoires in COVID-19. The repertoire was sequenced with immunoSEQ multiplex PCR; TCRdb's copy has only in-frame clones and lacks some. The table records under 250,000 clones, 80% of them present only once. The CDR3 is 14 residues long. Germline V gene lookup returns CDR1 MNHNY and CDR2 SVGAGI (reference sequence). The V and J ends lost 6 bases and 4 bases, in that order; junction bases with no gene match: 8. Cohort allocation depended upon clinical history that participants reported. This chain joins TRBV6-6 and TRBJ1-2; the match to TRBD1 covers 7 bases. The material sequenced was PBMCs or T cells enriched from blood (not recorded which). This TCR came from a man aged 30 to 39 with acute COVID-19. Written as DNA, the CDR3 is TGTGCCAGCAGAATCCGGGACAGCTTCTATGGCTACACCTTC. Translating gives CASRIRDSFYGYTF.